The rows below give T cell receptor beta chains drawn from one sample of a study of OX40 agonist ivuxolimab in advanced cancers. The assay was immunoSEQ multiplex PCR, and TCRdb's table has in-frame clones only and misses some. The data contain about 67,000 clones, 80% to 95% of them seen just once; the ten biggest clones take up 2% to 2.5%. Source: CD4+ or CD8+ T cells sorted from blood, taken in a trial of the OX40 agonist ivuxolimab. The receptors stem from an adult with an advanced solid tumor such as melanoma, head and neck, liver or kidney cancer. CDR3s include the opening cysteine and the closing phenylalanine or tryptophan. D genes are given only for firm matches. Clone size is shown for a subset of rows, as once, few, many or a class of expanded clone.

D gene: -
V gene: TRBV6-5
J gene: TRBJ1-1
clone size: -
CDR3 protein: CASSYRYGNTEAFF
CDR3 DNA: TGTGCCAGCAGTTACAGGTACGGCAACACTGAAGCTTTCTTT

D gene: TRBD1
V gene: TRBV5-1
J gene: TRBJ1-1
clone size: once
CDR3 protein: CASQQGAASAEAFF
CDR3 DNA: TGCGCCAGCCAACAGGGGGCCGCTAGCGCTGAAGCTTTCTTT

D gene: -
V gene: TRBV7-2
J gene: TRBJ2-7
clone size: -
CDR3 protein: CASSPDKGRRTYEQYF
CDR3 DNA: TGTGCCAGCAGCCCGGACAAGGGGAGACGAACCTACGAGCAGTACTTC

D gene: TRBD1
V gene: TRBV19
J gene: TRBJ2-7
clone size: -
CDR3 protein: CASSIRDRGTYEQYF
CDR3 DNA: TGTGCCAGTAGTATCAGGGACAGGGGGACTTACGAGCAGTACTTC

D gene: -
V gene: TRBV4-2
J gene: TRBJ1-4
clone size: -
CDR3 protein: CASSQAGGQQGLGEKLFF
CDR3 DNA: TGTGCCAGCAGCCAAGCCGGAGGGCAACAGGGCTTGGGTGAAAAACTGTTTTTT

D gene: -
V gene: TRBV10-3
J gene: TRBJ2-3
clone size: -
CDR3 protein: CAVAGTPGTDTQYF
CDR3 DNA: TGTGCCGTGGCCGGGACACCCGGTACAGATACGCAGTATTTT

D gene: TRBD1
V gene: TRBV2
J gene: TRBJ1-2
clone size: -
CDR3 protein: CASSATGGDYGYTF
CDR3 DNA: TGTGCCAGCAGTGCAACAGGGGGCGACTATGGCTACACCTTC

D gene: TRBD2
V gene: TRBV7-2
J gene: TRBJ2-1
clone size: -
CDR3 protein: CASSWGLAGDSEQFF
CDR3 DNA: TGTGCCAGCAGCTGGGGACTAGCGGGAGATTCTGAGCAGTTCTTC

D gene: TRBD1
V gene: TRBV28
J gene: TRBJ2-5
clone size: -
CDR3 protein: CASSSLTGGQQETQYF
CDR3 DNA: TGTGCCAGCAGTTCCCTGACAGGGGGCCAACAAGAGACCCAGTACTTC

D gene: -
V gene: TRBV7-3
J gene: TRBJ2-2
clone size: -
CDR3 protein: CASSLKRADTGELFF
CDR3 DNA: TGTGCCAGCAGCTTAAAGAGGGCAGACACCGGGGAGCTGTTTTTT

D gene: -
V gene: TRBV6-5
J gene: TRBJ1-4
clone size: once
CDR3 protein: CASSSPTATNEKLFF
CDR3 DNA: TGTGCCAGCAGTAGCCCGACAGCAACTAATGAAAAACTGTTTTTT

D gene: -
V gene: TRBV7-6
J gene: TRBJ2-7
clone size: once
CDR3 protein: CASSLTPYEQYF
CDR3 DNA: TGTGCCAGCAGCTTAACGCCCTACGAGCAGTACTTC

D gene: -
V gene: TRBV19
J gene: TRBJ1-1
clone size: -
CDR3 protein: CASSIVARGNTEAFF
CDR3 DNA: TGTGCCAGTAGTATTGTGGCACGTGGGAACACTGAAGCTTTCTTT

D gene: TRBD2
V gene: TRBV2
J gene: TRBJ2-2
clone size: -
CDR3 protein: CASSRGTSGELFF
CDR3 DNA: TGTGCCAGCAGCCGCGGGACTAGCGGGGAGCTGTTTTTT

D gene: -
V gene: TRBV28
J gene: TRBJ1-2
clone size: -
CDR3 protein: CASSPSAFNYGYTF
CDR3 DNA: TGTGCCAGCAGCCCGTCGGCCTTTAACTATGGCTACACCTTC

D gene: TRBD2
V gene: TRBV7-3
J gene: TRBJ2-3
clone size: -
CDR3 protein: CASSPGAGGADTQYF
CDR3 DNA: TGTGCCAGCAGCCCAGGGGCGGGGGGTGCAGATACGCAGTATTTT

D gene: -
V gene: TRBV5-8
J gene: TRBJ2-5
clone size: -
CDR3 protein: CASSLQGNQGETQYF
CDR3 DNA: TGTGCCAGCAGCCTACAGGGAAATCAGGGAGAGACCCAGTACTTC

D gene: -
V gene: TRBV28
J gene: TRBJ1-2
clone size: -
CDR3 protein: CASTSGSYGYTF
CDR3 DNA: TGTGCCAGCACCTCGGGGTCCTATGGCTACACCTTC

D gene: TRBD2
V gene: TRBV6-5
J gene: TRBJ2-7
clone size: -
CDR3 protein: CASSYSTGTSGYEQYF
CDR3 DNA: TGTGCCAGCAGTTACTCGACTGGGACTAGCGGCTACGAGCAGTACTTC

D gene: -
V gene: TRBV7-8
J gene: TRBJ1-5
clone size: -
CDR3 protein: CASSPGGTGNQPQHF
CDR3 DNA: TGTGCCAGCAGCCCTGGTGGAACGGGAAATCAGCCCCAGCATTTT

D gene: -
V gene: TRBV1
J gene: TRBJ2-1
clone size: -
CDR3 protein: CTRHPEQFF
CDR3 DNA: TGCACCCGCCACCCTGAGCAGTTCTTC

D gene: -
V gene: TRBV5-1
J gene: TRBJ2-1
clone size: -
CDR3 protein: CASSLASSGDPWDEQFF
CDR3 DNA: TGCGCCAGCAGCTTGGCCTCGTCCGGGGACCCTTGGGATGAGCAGTTCTTC

D gene: -
V gene: TRBV28
J gene: TRBJ2-7
clone size: -
CDR3 protein: CAAFSPLHEQYF
CDR3 DNA: TGTGCCGCGTTTTCTCCACTCCACGAGCAGTACTTC

D gene: TRBD1
V gene: TRBV6-6
J gene: TRBJ2-4
clone size: -
CDR3 protein: CASIGQGISNIQYF
CDR3 DNA: TGTGCCAGCATCGGACAGGGTATCTCAAACATTCAGTACTTC

D gene: -
V gene: TRBV28
J gene: TRBJ2-2
clone size: -
CDR3 protein: CASRSQAGSGELFF
CDR3 DNA: TGTGCCAGCAGGTCACAGGCAGGGTCCGGGGAGCTGTTTTTT

D gene: -
V gene: TRBV14
J gene: TRBJ2-5
clone size: -
CDR3 protein: CASSQWEGETQYF
CDR3 DNA: TGTGCCAGCAGCCAATGGGAAGGGGAGACCCAGTACTTC

D gene: -
V gene: TRBV5-5
J gene: TRBJ1-6
clone size: few
CDR3 protein: CASSPKWGLGSPLHF
CDR3 DNA: TGTGCCAGCAGCCCAAAATGGGGGTTAGGATCACCCCTCCACTTT

D gene: -
V gene: TRBV4-2
J gene: TRBJ2-1
clone size: -
CDR3 protein: CASSLLGGAHFYNEQFF
CDR3 DNA: TGTGCCAGCAGCCTCTTAGGGGGGGCTCACTTCTACAATGAGCAGTTCTTC

D gene: -
V gene: TRBV5-4
J gene: TRBJ1-2
clone size: -
CDR3 protein: CASSPPRRRGLHHGYTF
CDR3 DNA: TGTGCCAGCAGCCCCCCCAGGAGGAGAGGACTACACCATGGCTACACCTTC

D gene: -
V gene: TRBV7-2
J gene: TRBJ2-1
clone size: -
CDR3 protein: CASSFSGSSYNEQFF
CDR3 DNA: TGTGCCAGCAGCTTTTCGGGTAGCTCCTACAATGAGCAGTTCTTC

D gene: -
V gene: TRBV29-1
J gene: TRBJ2-5
clone size: -
CDR3 protein: CSGRASTGETQYF
CDR3 DNA: TGCAGCGGAAGGGCGTCGACCGGAGAGACCCAGTACTTC

D gene: TRBD1
V gene: TRBV27
J gene: TRBJ1-4
clone size: -
CDR3 protein: CASSLSYGTGAEKLFF
CDR3 DNA: TGTGCCAGCAGTTTGTCCTACGGGACAGGGGCTGAAAAACTGTTTTTT

D gene: TRBD1
V gene: TRBV28
J gene: TRBJ2-1
clone size: -
CDR3 protein: CASNIGQGWGEQFF
CDR3 DNA: TGTGCCAGCAATATTGGACAGGGATGGGGTGAGCAGTTCTTC

D gene: -
V gene: TRBV7-9
J gene: TRBJ2-7
clone size: -
CDR3 protein: CASGTQGNKQYF
CDR3 DNA: TGTGCCAGCGGGACCCAGGGGAATAAGCAGTACTTC

D gene: -
V gene: TRBV7-9
J gene: TRBJ2-3
clone size: -
CDR3 protein: CASSLVSGADTQYF
CDR3 DNA: TGTGCCAGCAGCTTAGTATCAGGGGCAGATACGCAGTATTTT

D gene: TRBD1
V gene: TRBV29-1
J gene: TRBJ2-1
clone size: -
CDR3 protein: CSVTEQGNNEQFF
CDR3 DNA: TGCAGCGTAACGGAACAGGGGAACAATGAGCAGTTCTTC

D gene: -
V gene: TRBV5-1
J gene: TRBJ2-5
clone size: -
CDR3 protein: CASSLAGRGPYQETQYF
CDR3 DNA: TGCGCCAGCAGCTTGGCTGGGCGGGGACCGTACCAAGAGACCCAGTACTTC

D gene: TRBD2
V gene: TRBV19
J gene: TRBJ2-3
clone size: -
CDR3 protein: CASSIGGGRMTDTQYF
CDR3 DNA: TGTGCCAGTAGTATTGGTGGCGGGAGGATGACAGATACGCAGTATTTT

D gene: -
V gene: TRBV6-4
J gene: TRBJ2-7
clone size: -
CDR3 protein: CASSSSGSPGEQYF
CDR3 DNA: TGTGCCAGCAGTTCGTCAGGGTCGCCCGGCGAGCAGTACTTC

D gene: -
V gene: TRBV28
J gene: TRBJ1-1
clone size: -
CDR3 protein: CASSSTGSGTEAFF
CDR3 DNA: TGTGCCAGCAGTTCTACAGGGTCGGGCACTGAAGCTTTCTTT

D gene: -
V gene: TRBV28
J gene: TRBJ1-1
clone size: -
CDR3 protein: CASSGDLNTEAFF
CDR3 DNA: TGTGCCAGCAGTGGTGACCTGAACACTGAAGCTTTCTTT

D gene: -
V gene: TRBV7-2
J gene: TRBJ2-3
clone size: -
CDR3 protein: CASSFGGGFSSTDTQYF
CDR3 DNA: TGTGCCAGCAGCTTTGGGGGGGGCTTTTCTAGCACAGATACGCAGTATTTT